This entry concerns a single T cell receptor beta chain. What it binds is not known. One entry per CDR3 protein, called by TCRdb with MiXCR from the reads. The sample contains about 770,000 distinct CDR3 sequences, under 35% of which appear only once. This specimen comes from a study of T cell repertoires in cytomegalovirus infection. The CDR3 is 16 residues long. V was shortened by 2 bases and J by 6 bases, with 17 bases between the two germline ends. In germline, CDR1 is MNHNS, CDR2 SASEGT. Study-level points and caveats: Cumulative public TCR beta family frequency identified carriers of CMV plus the relevant HLA.

This TCR was sampled from a human donor in good health (CMV status not recorded). Some clones in this sample may be carry-over from other donors' samples. The sequenced sample was cultured CD8+ T cells from PBMCs, obtained from culture after CMV antigen stimulation. This chain joins TRBV6-1 and TRBJ2-4; TRBD2 might be the D (5 bases). CDR3 sequence: CASSEQRVGSLNIQYF. In DNA form, the CDR3 reads TGTGCCAGCAGTGAACAGAGGGTGGGCTCGTTAAACATTCAGTACTTC.